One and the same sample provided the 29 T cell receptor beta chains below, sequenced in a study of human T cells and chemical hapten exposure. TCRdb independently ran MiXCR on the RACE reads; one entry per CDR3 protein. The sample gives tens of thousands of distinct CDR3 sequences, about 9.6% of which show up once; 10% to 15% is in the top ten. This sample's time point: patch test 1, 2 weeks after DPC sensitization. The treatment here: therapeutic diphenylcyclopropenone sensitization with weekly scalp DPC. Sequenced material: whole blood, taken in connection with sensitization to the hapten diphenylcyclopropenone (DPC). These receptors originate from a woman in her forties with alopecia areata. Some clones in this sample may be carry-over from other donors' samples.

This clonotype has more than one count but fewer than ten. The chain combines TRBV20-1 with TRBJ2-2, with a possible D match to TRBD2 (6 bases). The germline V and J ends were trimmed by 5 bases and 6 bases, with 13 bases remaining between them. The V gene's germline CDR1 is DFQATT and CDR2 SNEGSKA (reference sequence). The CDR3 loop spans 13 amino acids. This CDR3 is CSALTGSAGELFF. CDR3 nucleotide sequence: TGCAGTGCTCTAACCGGGAGCGCCGGGGAGCTGTTTTTT.

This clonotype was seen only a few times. CDR3 residues: CSAYRGSAGELFF. In DNA form, the CDR3 reads TGCAGTGCTTACAGGGGTTCGGCCGGGGAGCTGTTTTTT. The V gene is TRBV20-1, the J gene TRBJ2-2, with 7 bases aligning to TRBD1. Germline loops: CDR1 DFQATT, CDR2 SNEGSKA (reference sequence). The CDR3 has 13 amino acids. Unmatched junction bases numbered 6, after V lost 5 bases and J lost 6 bases.

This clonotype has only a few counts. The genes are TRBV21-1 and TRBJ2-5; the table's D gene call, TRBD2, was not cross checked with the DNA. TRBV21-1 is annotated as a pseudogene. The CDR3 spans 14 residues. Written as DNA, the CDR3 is TGTGCCAGCAGCGCCGGGACTGCACAAGAGACCCAGTACTTC. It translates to CASSAGTAQETQYF.

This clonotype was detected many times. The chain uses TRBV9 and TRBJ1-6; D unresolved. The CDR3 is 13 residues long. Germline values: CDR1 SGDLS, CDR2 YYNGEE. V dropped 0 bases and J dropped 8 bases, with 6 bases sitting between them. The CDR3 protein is CASSVARYSPLHF. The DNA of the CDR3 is TGTGCCAGCAGCGTAGCTCGTTATTCACCCCTCCACTTT. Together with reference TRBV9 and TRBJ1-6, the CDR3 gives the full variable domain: DSGVTQTPKHLITATGQRVTLRCSPRSGDLSVYWYQQSLDQGLQFLIQYYNGEERAKGNILERFSAQQFPDLHSELNLSSLELGDSALYFCASSVARYSPLHFGNGTRLTVT.

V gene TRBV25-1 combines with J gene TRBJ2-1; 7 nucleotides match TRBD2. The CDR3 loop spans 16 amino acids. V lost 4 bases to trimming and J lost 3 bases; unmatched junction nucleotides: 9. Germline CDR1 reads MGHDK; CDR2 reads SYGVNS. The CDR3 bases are TGTGCCAGCAGTGGAGCTCCGCGGGGGAGCTACAATGAGCAGTTCTTC. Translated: CASSGAPRGSYNEQFF.

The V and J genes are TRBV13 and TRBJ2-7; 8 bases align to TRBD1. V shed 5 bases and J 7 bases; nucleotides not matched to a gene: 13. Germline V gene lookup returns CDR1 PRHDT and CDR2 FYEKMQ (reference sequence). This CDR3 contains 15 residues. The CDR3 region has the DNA TGTGCCAGCAGCCCTGGACAGGGACCCTTAGGGGAGCAGTACTTC. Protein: CASSPGQGPLGEQYF.

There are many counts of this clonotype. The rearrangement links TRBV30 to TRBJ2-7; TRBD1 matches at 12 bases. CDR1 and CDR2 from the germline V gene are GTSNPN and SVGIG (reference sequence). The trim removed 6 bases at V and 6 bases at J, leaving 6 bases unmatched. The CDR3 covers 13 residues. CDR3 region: CACAGTGGFEQYF. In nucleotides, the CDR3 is TGTGCCTGTGCTGGGACAGGGGGCTTCGAGCAGTACTTC. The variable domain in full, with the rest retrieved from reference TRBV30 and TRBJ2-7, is SQTIHQWPATLVQPVGSPLSLECTVEGTSNPNLYWYRQAAGRGLQLLFYSVGIGQISSEVPQNLSASRPQDRQFILSSKKLLLSDSGFYLCACAGTGGFEQYFGPGTRLTVT.

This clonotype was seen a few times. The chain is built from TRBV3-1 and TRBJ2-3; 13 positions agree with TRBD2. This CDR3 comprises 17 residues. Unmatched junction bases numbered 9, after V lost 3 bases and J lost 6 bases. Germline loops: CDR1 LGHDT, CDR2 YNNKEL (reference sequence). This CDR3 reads CASSQRRLAGGSDTQYF. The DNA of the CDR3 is TGTGCCAGCAGCCAGAGGAGACTAGCGGGGGGAAGCGATACGCAGTATTTT.

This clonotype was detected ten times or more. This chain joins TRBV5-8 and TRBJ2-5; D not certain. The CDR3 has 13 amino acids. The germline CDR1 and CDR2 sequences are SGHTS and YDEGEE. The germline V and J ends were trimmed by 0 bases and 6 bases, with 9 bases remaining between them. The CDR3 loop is CASSLVGIQTQYF. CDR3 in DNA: TGTGCCAGCAGCTTGGTTGGGATACAGACCCAGTACTTC.

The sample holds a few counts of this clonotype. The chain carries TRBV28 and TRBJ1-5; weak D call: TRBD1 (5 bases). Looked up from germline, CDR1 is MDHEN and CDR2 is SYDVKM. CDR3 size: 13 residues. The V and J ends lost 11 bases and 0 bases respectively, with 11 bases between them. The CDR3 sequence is CAWGSYSNQPQHF. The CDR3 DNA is TGTGCCTGGGGGTCTTATAGCAATCAGCCCCAGCATTTT.

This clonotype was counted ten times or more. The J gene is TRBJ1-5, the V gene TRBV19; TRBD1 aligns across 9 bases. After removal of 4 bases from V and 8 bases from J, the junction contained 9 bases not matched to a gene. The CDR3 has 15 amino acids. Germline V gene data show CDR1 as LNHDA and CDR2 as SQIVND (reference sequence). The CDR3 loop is CASSTRQGGMEPQHF. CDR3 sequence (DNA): TGTGCCAGTAGTACTAGACAGGGGGGGATGGAGCCCCAGCATTTT.

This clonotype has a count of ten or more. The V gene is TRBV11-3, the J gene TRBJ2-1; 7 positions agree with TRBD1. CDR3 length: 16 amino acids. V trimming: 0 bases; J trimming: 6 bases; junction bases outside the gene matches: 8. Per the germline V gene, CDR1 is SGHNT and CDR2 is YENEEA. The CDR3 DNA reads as TGTGCCAGCAGCTTAGATTCAGGACAGGCGTCCAATGAGCAGTTCTTC. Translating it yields CASSLDSGQASNEQFF.

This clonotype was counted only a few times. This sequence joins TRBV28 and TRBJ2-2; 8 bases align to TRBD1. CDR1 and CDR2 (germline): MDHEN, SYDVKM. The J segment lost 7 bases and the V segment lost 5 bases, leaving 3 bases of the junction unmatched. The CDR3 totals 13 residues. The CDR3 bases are TGTGCCAGCAGTCTGGACAGGGTCGGGGAGCTGTTTTTT. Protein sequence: CASSLDRVGELFF. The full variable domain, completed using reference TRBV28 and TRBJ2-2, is DVKVTQSSRYLVKRTGEKVFLECVQDMDHENMFWYRQDPGLGLRLIYFSYDVKMKEKGDIPEGYSVSREKKERFSLILESASTNQTSMYLCASSLDRVGELFFGEGSRLTVL.

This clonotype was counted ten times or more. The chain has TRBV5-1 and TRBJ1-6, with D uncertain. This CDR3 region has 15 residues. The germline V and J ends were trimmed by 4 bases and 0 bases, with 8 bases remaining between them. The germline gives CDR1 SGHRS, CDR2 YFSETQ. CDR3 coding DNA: TGCGCCAGCAGCCTCGAGGGCTCCTATAATTCACCCCTCCACTTT. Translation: CASSLEGSYNSPLHF.

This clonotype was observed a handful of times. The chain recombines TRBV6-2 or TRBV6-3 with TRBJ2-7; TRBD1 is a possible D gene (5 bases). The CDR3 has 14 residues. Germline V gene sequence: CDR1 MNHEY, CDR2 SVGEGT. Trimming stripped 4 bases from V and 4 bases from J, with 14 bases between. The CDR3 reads CASSFQQGRYEQYF. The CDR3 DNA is TGTGCCAGCAGTTTCCAGCAGGGTCGATACGAGCAGTACTTC.

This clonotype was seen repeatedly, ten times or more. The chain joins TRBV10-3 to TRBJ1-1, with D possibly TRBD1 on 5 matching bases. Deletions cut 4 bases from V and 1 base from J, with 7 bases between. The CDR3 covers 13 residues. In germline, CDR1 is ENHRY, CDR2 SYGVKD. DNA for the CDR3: TGTGCCATCAGTGGCGGGGCGAACACTGAAGCTTTCTTT. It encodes CAISGGANTEAFF.

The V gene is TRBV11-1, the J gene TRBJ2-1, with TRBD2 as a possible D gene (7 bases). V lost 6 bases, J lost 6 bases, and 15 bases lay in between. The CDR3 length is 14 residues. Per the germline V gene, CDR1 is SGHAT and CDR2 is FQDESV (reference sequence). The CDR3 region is CASRARGALNEQFF. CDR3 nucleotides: TGTGCCAGCAGAGCCCGGGGGGCGCTCAATGAGCAGTTCTTC. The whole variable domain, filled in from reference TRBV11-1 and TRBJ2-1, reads EAEVAQSPRYKITEKSQAVAFWCDPISGHATLYWYRQILGQGPELLVQFQDESVVDDSQLPKDRFSAERLKGVDSTLKIQPAELGDSAMYLCASRARGALNEQFFGPGTRLTVL.

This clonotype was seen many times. The chain's CDR3 is CSATGTGDSNTEAFF. The CDR3 region has the DNA TGCAGTGCTACTGGGACAGGGGACTCGAACACTGAAGCTTTCTTT. The V call is TRBV20-1, the J call TRBJ1-1; 10 bases align to TRBD1. The trim removed 4 bases at V and 1 base at J, leaving 6 bases unmatched. CDR1 DFQATT and CDR2 SNEGSKA come from the germline V gene (reference sequence). The CDR3 length is 15 residues.

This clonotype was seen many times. The CDR3 nucleotides read TGTGCCAGCAGCTTAGTCCCATCAAGCGGATTAAGCTCCTACGAGCAGTACTTC. Translating it yields CASSLVPSSGLSSYEQYF. This chain links TRBV7-9 with TRBJ2-7; maybe TRBD2 (5 bases). This CDR3 has 18 residues. The V end lost 1 base, the J end lost 0 bases, and 19 bases lay between the germline ends. Germline V gene data show CDR1 as SEHNR and CDR2 as FQNEAQ (reference sequence).

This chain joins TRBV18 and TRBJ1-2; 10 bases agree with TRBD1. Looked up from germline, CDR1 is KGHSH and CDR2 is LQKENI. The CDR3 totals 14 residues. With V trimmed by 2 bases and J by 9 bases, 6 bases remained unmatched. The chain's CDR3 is CASSPTGQGLSYTF. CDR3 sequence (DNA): TGTGCCAGCTCACCAACGGGACAGGGGTTGAGCTACACCTTC.

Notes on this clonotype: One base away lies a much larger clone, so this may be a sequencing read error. In DNA form, the CDR3 reads TGTGCCAGCAGCTTGAGTCTCGGTCTTCAGCCCCAGCATTTT. Translated: CASSLSLGLQPQHF. The V call is TRBV5-6, the J call TRBJ1-5; D is ambiguous. The CDR3 covers 14 residues. CDR1 is SGHDT and CDR2 is YYEEEE in the germline V gene. V lost 1 base, J lost 6 bases, and 11 bases lay in between.

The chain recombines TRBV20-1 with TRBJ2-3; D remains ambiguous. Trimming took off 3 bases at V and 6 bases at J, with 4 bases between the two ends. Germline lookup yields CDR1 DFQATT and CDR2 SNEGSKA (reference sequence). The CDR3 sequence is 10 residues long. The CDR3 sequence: CSASMDTQYF. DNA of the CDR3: TGCAGTGCTAGCATGGATACGCAGTATTTT.

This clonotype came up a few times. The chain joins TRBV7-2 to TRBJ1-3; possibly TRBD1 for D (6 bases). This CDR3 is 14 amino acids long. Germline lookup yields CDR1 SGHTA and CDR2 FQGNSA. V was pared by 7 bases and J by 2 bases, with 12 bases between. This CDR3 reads CASKRQAPGNTIYF. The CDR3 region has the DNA TGTGCCAGCAAGCGACAGGCCCCTGGAAACACCATATATTTT.

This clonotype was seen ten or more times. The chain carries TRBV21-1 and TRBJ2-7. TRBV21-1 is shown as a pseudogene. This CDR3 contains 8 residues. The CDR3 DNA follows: TGTGCCAGCAGCAAAGGGAATTTT. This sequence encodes CASSKGNF.

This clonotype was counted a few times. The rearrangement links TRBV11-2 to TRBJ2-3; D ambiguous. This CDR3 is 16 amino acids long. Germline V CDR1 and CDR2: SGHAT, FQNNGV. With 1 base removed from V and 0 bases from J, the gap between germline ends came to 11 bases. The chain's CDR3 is CASSLAGRPSTDTQYF. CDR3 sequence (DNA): TGTGCCAGCAGCTTAGCCGGAAGACCAAGCACAGATACGCAGTATTTT.

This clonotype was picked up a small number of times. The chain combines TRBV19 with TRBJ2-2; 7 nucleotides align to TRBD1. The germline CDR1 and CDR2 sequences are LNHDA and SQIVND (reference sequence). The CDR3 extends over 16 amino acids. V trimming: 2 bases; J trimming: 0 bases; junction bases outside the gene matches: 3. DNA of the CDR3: TGTGCCAGTAGTATATCAGGGGGTACGAACACCGGGGAGCTGTTTTTT. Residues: CASSISGGTNTGELFF.

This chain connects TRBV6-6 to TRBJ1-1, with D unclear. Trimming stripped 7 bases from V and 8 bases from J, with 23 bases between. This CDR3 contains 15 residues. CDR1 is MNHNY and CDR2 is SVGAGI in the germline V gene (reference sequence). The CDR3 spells CASKKTGSRLVEAFF. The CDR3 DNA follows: TGTGCCAGCAAAAAGACGGGGTCCAGGCTCGTGGAAGCTTTCTTT.

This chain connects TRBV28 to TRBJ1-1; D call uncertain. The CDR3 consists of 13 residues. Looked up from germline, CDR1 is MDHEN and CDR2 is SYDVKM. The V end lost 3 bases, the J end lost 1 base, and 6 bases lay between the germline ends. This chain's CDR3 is CASSLPTNTEAFF. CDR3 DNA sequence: TGTGCCAGCAGTTTGCCCACGAACACTGAAGCTTTCTTT.

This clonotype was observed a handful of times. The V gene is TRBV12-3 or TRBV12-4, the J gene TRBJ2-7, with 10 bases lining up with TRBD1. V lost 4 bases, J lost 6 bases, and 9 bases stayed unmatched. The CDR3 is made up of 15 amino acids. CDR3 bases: TGTGCCAGCAGTTCGACCGGGACAGGGGTTTCCGAGCAGTACTTC. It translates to CASSSTGTGVSEQYF.